This T cell receptor (beta chain) stems from a study of T cells in tumors after PD-1 blockade. Across the whole study: Either cemiplimab 350 mg every 2 weeks or pembrolizumab 200 mg every 3 weeks was given.

Here immunoSEQ multiplex PCR was the method, and the copy in TCRdb shows in-frame clones only, minus some. This table has tens of thousands of clones, approximately 79% appearing once. V was pared by 2 bases and J by 9 bases, with 13 bases of the junction left unmatched. Germline CDR1 and CDR2: SNHLY and FYNNEI. The CDR3 runs to 18 residues. General study points: Blood contained approximately 43% of the tumor's TCR clonotypes.

Notes on this clone: Its antigen is unknown.

The material was PBMCs, obtained before anti-PD-1 therapy. This receptor was identified in a human donor with advanced basal cell or squamous cell carcinoma (not recorded which). V usage is TRBV2 and J usage is TRBJ2-1; 13 bases match TRBD2. CDR3 in amino acids: CASSELTSGGAWVSEQFF. Written as DNA, the CDR3 is TGTGCCAGCAGTGAACTTACTAGCGGGGGGGCCTGGGTGAGTGAGCAGTTCTTC.